This T cell receptor (beta chain) emerged from a study of T cells in Graves' hyperthyroidism and ophthalmopathy. Those with hyperthyroidism were 18 to 65 years old, newly diagnosed, and ill for under 2 months. Exclusions: uncontrolled infection, other autoimmune disease, pregnancy, lactation. TCR beta CDR3 sequences were amplified from RNA transcripts. The HTBI set primed first-round TCR CDR3 RT-PCR. TCRdb re-called the multiplex PCR reads through MiXCR, storing one row per CDR3 protein. The data show 650,000 to 850,000 distinct CDR3 sequences, about 17% seen once. V was pared by 4 bases and J by 4 bases, with 10 bases of the junction left unmatched. Germline CDR1 and CDR2: SGHKS and YYEKEE (reference sequence). The CDR3 is 15 residues long.

This receptor was obtained from a woman aged 45-59 years with Graves' hyperthyroidism that later progressed to Graves' ophthalmopathy. The sequenced material came from blood. The V and J genes are TRBV5-5 and TRBJ2-5; 7 nucleotides line up with TRBD1. CDR3 DNA: TGTGCCAGCAGCAGGAAGGCGACAGGGCTAGAGACCCAGTACTTC. This codes for CASSRKATGLETQYF.